This TCR beta chain was profiled in a study of blood T cell repertoires in COVID-19. Study context: T cells, B-cell-depleted T cells, or PBMCs supplied cDNA or gDNA.

As handled by the study authors: The authors estimated nucleated cell counts from reference gene primer amplification. Repertoires were generated with immunoSEQ multiplex PCR, while TCRdb's copy carries only in-frame clones and drops some. Clone size and V and J calls were adopted from that table, with D and trimming inferred from the DNA. The sample yields about 74,000 clones, 70% to 90% seen once. The V and J ends lost 4 bases and 5 bases, in that order; junction bases with no gene match: 8. The CDR3 is made up of 16 amino acids. Germline V gene sequence: CDR1 SGHVS, CDR2 FNYEAQ. This sequence joins TRBV7-6 and TRBJ2-5; 12 nucleotides line up with TRBD2. This TCR was recovered from a man aged 70 or older with acute or convalescent COVID-19. Sequenced input: peripheral blood. CDR3 protein: CASSSTTSGRGETQYF. CDR3 in DNA: TGTGCCAGCAGCTCAACGACTAGCGGGAGAGGCGAGACCCAGTACTTC.